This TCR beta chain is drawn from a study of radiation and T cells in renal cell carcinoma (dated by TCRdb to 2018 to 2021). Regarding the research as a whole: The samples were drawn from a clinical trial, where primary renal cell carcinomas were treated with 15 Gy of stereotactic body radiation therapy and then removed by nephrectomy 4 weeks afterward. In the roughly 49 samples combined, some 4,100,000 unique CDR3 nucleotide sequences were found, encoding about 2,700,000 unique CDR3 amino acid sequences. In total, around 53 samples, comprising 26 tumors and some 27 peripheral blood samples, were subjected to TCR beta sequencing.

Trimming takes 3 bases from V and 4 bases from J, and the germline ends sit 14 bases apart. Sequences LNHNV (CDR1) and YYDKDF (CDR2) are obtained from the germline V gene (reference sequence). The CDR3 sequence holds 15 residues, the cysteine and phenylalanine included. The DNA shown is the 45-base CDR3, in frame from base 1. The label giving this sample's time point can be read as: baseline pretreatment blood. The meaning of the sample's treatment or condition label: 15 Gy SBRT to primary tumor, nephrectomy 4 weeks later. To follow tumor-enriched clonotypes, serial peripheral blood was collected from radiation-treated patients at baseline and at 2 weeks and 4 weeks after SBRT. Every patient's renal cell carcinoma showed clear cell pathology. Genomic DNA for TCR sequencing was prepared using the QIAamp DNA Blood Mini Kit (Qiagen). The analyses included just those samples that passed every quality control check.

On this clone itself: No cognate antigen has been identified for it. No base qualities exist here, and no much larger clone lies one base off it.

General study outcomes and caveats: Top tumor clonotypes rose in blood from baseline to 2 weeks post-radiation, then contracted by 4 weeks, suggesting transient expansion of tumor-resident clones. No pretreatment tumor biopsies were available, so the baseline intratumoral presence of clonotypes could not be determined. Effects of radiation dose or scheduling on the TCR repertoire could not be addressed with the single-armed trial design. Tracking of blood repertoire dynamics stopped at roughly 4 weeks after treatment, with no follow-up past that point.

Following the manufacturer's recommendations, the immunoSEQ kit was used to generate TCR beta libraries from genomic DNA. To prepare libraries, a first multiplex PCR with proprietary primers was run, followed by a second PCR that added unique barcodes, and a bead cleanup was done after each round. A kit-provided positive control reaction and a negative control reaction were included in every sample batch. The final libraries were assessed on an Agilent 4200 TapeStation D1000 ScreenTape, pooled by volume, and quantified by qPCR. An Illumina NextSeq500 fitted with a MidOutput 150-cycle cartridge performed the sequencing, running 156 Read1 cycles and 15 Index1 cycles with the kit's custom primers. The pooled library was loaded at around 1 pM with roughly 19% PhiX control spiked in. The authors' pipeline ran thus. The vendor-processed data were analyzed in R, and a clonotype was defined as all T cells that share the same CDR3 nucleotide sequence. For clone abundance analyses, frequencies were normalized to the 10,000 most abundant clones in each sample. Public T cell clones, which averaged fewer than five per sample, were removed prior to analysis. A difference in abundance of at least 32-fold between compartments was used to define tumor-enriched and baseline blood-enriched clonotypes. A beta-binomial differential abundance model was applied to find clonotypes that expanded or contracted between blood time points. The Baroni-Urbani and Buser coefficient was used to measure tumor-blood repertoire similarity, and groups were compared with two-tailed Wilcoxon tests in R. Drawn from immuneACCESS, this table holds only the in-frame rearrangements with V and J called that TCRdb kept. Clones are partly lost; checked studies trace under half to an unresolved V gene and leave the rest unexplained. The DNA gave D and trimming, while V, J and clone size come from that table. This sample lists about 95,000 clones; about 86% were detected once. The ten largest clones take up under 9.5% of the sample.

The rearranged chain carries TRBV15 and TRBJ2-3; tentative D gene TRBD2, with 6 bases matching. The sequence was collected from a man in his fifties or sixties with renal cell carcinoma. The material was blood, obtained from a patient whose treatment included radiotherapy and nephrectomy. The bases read TGTGCCACCAGCAGGCCTGGGGCGGGATCAGATACGCAGTATTTT. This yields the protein CATSRPGAGSDTQYF.